This T cell receptor beta chain comes out of a study of blood T cell repertoires in COVID-19. Study background: Samples taken during acute and convalescent COVID-19 were collected in the United States, Italy and Spain. Sources were T cells, B-cell-depleted T cells, or PBMCs; the material itself was cDNA or gDNA.

Germline assignment: CDR1 ENHRY and CDR2 SYGVKD. Trimming at V came to 2 bases and at J to 5 bases, leaving 7 bases not matched to a gene. The CDR3 covers 16 residues. In the original analysis: Amplified reference gene primers provided the basis for estimating nucleated cell counts. The protocol was immunoSEQ multiplex PCR, while the TCRdb copy is restricted to in-frame clones and leaves out a portion. From that table come the V and J calls and clone size; the DNA was used to work out D and trimming. The sample has 64,000 or so clones; under 95% are singletons. This sequence originates from a human donor in a cohort sampled during active COVID-19. The specimen sequenced was peripheral blood. The chain uses TRBV10-3 and TRBJ2-1; 9 nucleotides agree with TRBD2. This chain's CDR3 is CAISEPGVAGDNEQFF. DNA of the CDR3: TGTGCCATCAGTGAGCCCGGGGTAGCGGGAGACAATGAGCAGTTCTTC.